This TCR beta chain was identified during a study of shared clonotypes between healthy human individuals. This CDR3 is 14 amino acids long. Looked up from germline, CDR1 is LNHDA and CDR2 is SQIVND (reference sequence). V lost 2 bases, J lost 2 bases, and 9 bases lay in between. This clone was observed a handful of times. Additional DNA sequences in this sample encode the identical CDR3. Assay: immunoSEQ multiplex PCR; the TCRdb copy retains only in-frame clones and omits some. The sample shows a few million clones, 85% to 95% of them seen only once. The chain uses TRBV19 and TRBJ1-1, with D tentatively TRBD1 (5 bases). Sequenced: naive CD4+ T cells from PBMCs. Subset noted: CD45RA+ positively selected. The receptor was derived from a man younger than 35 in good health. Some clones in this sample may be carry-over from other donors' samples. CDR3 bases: TGTGCCAGTAGTATACCGCAGGGAAACACTGAAGCTTTCTTT. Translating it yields CASSIPQGNTEAFF.